Listed here are 11 T cell receptor beta chains from one sample, sequenced in a study of T cells after posttransplantation cyclophosphamide. Cyclophosphamide on days +3 and +4 followed busulfan-fludarabine conditioning and a marrow graft. TCRdb's table, derived via immunoSEQ multiplex PCR, lists solely in-frame clones and lacks some. The sample holds around 2,000 clones, about 70% seen once. Sequencing was performed on PBMCs, taken after allogeneic stem cell transplant with posttransplant cyclophosphamide. The receptors here all came from a male patient over 55 who received an allogeneic stem cell transplant from a related donor and was CMV-positive. Among the T cells, some may be from the graft donor.

This clone was recorded only once. The CDR3 reads CASSRQGGFTSPLHF. The CDR3 DNA reads TGTGCCAGCAGCAGGCAGGGGGGCTTTACTTCACCCCTCCACTTT. The chain employs TRBV14 and TRBJ1-6; TRBD1 agrees at 7 bases. The length of the CDR3 is 15 residues. The V and J ends lost 5 bases and 9 bases, in that order; junction bases with no gene match: 10. CDR1 is SGHDN and CDR2 is FVKESK in the germline V gene.

The rearrangement uses TRBV9 and TRBJ2-3; D is uncertain. Trimming pared 0 bases from V and 2 bases from J, leaving 7 bases between. The CDR3 extends over 14 amino acids. Germline values: CDR1 SGDLS, CDR2 YYNGEE. Here the CDR3 reads CASSVGGFTDTQYF. The CDR3 coding sequence is TGTGCCAGCAGCGTAGGTGGCTTCACAGATACGCAGTATTTT.

This chain links TRBV18 with TRBJ2-5; 7 bases fit TRBD2. Trimming at V came to 0 bases and at J to 4 bases, leaving 5 bases not matched to a gene. The CDR3 has 15 amino acids. Germline V gene data show CDR1 as KGHSH and CDR2 as LQKENI. The CDR3 DNA reads TGTGCCAGCTCACCACCGTGGGCTAGCGGAGAGACCCAGTACTTC. Translation gives CASSPPWASGETQYF.

This rearrangement joins TRBV10-3 to TRBJ1-1; tentative D call: TRBD1 (5 bases). This CDR3 region has 13 residues. Germline V gene lookup returns CDR1 ENHRY and CDR2 SYGVKD. Trimming stripped 6 bases from V and 5 bases from J, with 13 bases between. CDR3 bases: TGTGCCATCAGGGCGGGGACCCAGACTGAAGCTTTCTTT. Translating it yields CAIRAGTQTEAFF.

This chain links TRBV5-1 with TRBJ2-6, with TRBD2 matching over 7 bases. V shed 4 bases and J 2 bases; nucleotides not matched to a gene: 3. The CDR3 is made up of 15 amino acids. CDR1 is SGHRS and CDR2 is YFSETQ in the germline V gene. The CDR3: CASSGGGAGANVLTF. The CDR3 DNA sequence: TGCGCCAGCAGCGGTGGGGGGGCTGGGGCCAACGTCCTGACTTTC.

This chain links TRBV11-1 with TRBJ2-7, with TRBD2 as a possible D gene (6 bases). There are 14 residues in the CDR3. Germline-derived CDR1 and CDR2 are SGHAT and FQDESV (reference sequence). Trimming took 2 bases from V and 5 from J, leaving 13 bases between them. CDR3 coding DNA: TGTGCCAGCAGCTTATTTCGGGGGAGCCACGAGCAGTACTTC. It translates to CASSLFRGSHEQYF.

V is TRBV6-5 and J is TRBJ1-2; D is possibly TRBD1 (6 bases). Trimming removed 0 bases from V and 8 bases from J, with 16 bases in between. Germline CDR1 is MNHEY and CDR2 is SVGAGI. The CDR3 has 15 amino acids. The CDR3 protein is CASSYSRGGAGGYTF. The DNA of the CDR3 is TGTGCCAGCAGTTACTCGAGAGGGGGGGCGGGAGGCTACACCTTC.

The chain uses TRBV19 and TRBJ1-1, with a tentative D call TRBD1 (5 bases). V shed 8 bases and J shed 11 bases, with 15 bases lying between them. CDR3 length: 11 residues. Germline V lookup: CDR1 LNHDA, CDR2 SQIVND (reference sequence). CDR3 amino acids: CASRYGGTAFF. CDR3 coding DNA: TGTGCCAGTCGTTACGGGGGTACGGCTTTCTTT.

The chain has TRBV6-6 and TRBJ2-7; maybe TRBD1 (6 bases). This CDR3 is 12 amino acids long. Germline lookup yields CDR1 MNHNY and CDR2 SVGAGI (reference sequence). Trimming took off 6 bases at V and 3 bases at J, with 9 bases between the two ends. The CDR3 loop reads CASSKGVYEQYF. CDR3 coding DNA: TGTGCCAGCAGCAAGGGGGTCTACGAGCAGTACTTC.

Within the sample, this clone is large. The chain couples TRBV18 to TRBJ1-1; a weak D match, TRBD1 (5 bases). CDR1 and CDR2 from the germline V gene are KGHSH and LQKENI. CDR3 size: 14 residues. The germline V and J ends were trimmed by 2 bases and 4 bases, with 11 bases remaining between them. Here the CDR3 DNA reads TGTGCCAGCTCACCAGGGGCATCACTCACTGAAGCTTTCTTT. The encoded protein is CASSPGASLTEAFF. The variable domain in full, completed from reference TRBV18 and TRBJ1-1, reads NAGVMQNPRHLVRRRGQEARLRCSPMKGHSHVYWYRQLPEEGLKFMVYLQKENIIDESGMPKERFSAEFPKEGPSILRIQQVVRGDSAAYFCASSPGASLTEAFFGQGTRLTVV.

The J gene is TRBJ1-1, the V gene TRBV6-5; D might be TRBD1 (5 bases). Germline CDR1 reads MNHEY; CDR2 reads SVGAGI. The ends were cut back, 2 bases at V and 3 bases at J, with 7 bases in the middle. This CDR3 spans 13 amino acids. CDR3 sequence reads: CASSYGAYTEAFF. CDR3 nucleotide sequence: TGTGCCAGCAGTTACGGGGCATACACTGAAGCTTTCTTT.